The entry that follows covers one T cell receptor beta chain sequence. The target antigen is unknown. This sample stems from a study of T-cell reconstitution after alpha-beta-depleted transplantation in children. Overall study results and limits: Counts and diversity of T cells one year after transplant came mostly from newly produced T cells. There were reportedly several hundred expanded graft clones from which alpha-beta T cells came about two months after transplant. The study traced high day-60 TCRbeta diversity in some patients to surviving recipient T cells and thymic progenitors.

The J segment lost 1 base and the V segment lost 1 base, leaving 7 bases of the junction unmatched. This CDR3 has 16 residues. Germline V lookup: CDR1 MGHRA, CDR2 YSYEKL. Unique molecular identifiers were incorporated when the TCRbeta library was constructed. One entry per CDR3 protein results from TCRdb running MiXCR on the PCR reads. The repertoire holds roughly 82,000 distinct CDR3 sequences, with 14% as singletons. This sequence was found in a male patient aged 2 to 10 who had a stem cell transplant for acute lymphoblastic leukemia, so the T cells may come from the graft donor. J is TRBJ2-7 and V is TRBV4-1; the match to TRBD2 covers 7 bases. The source material was PBMCs, mostly from graft donor cells, sampled 180 days after TCRalphabeta/CD19-depleted stem cell transplant. For the CDR3, the DNA is TGCGCCAGCAGCCAAGTCGGGGGGAAGGCATCCTACGAGCAGTACTTC. This gives the protein CASSQVGGKASYEQYF.